This T cell receptor beta chain comes out of a study of T cell responses to AZD1222 COVID-19 vaccine. Study-wide context: Recipients boosted at about 4 weeks or about 12 weeks are pooled.

Study-level results: At baseline, seropositivity was found in only five or six AZD1222 recipients.

V gave up 6 bases and J gave up 5 bases, with 20 bases separating them. This CDR3 spans 15 amino acids. Germline V gene sequence: CDR1 SGHVS, CDR2 FQNEAQ. This table comes from immunoSEQ multiplex PCR, and its TCRdb copy is limited to in-frame clones, with some not included. The table lists some 140,000 clones, 80% to 90% of them singletons, with approximately 5.7% in the top ten. As concerns this clone: Antigen specificity is unknown.

This chain links TRBV7-8 with TRBJ2-7, with a weak D call TRBD1 (5 bases). The clonotype comes from an adult in good health. The sample here was peripheral blood, taken on day 0 of AZD1222 vaccination. The CDR3 DNA reads TGTGCCAGCAGTCGAATCAGGGATCCCTTCGACGAGCAGTACTTC. Translated, it gives CASSRIRDPFDEQYF.